These 19 T cell receptor beta chains were sequenced from one sample in a study of T-cell reconstitution after alpha-beta-depleted transplantation in children. Unique molecular identifiers featured in how the TCRbeta library was prepared. From the PCR reads, TCRdb called clonotypes with MiXCR, one entry per CDR3 protein. In the table there are 450,000 to 600,000 distinct CDR3 sequences, 10% to 15% of which are singletons. This specimen consisted of PBMCs, mostly from graft donor cells, obtained 360 days after TCRalphabeta/CD19-depleted stem cell transplant. The receptors were sampled from a male patient between 5 and 17 years old who had a stem cell transplant for acute myeloid leukemia, so the T cells may come from the graft donor.

The chain recombines TRBV18 with TRBJ2-6, with no clear D. V dropped 5 bases and J dropped 2 bases, with 7 bases sitting between them. This CDR3 spans 14 amino acids. Germline V lookup: CDR1 KGHSH, CDR2 LQKENI. CDR3 sequence reads: CASSRVAGANVLTF. DNA of the CDR3: TGTGCCAGCTCAAGGGTTGCTGGGGCCAACGTCCTGACTTTC.

This clonotype was seen only a few times. The genes are TRBV12-3 or TRBV12-4 and TRBJ2-2, with D possibly being TRBD1 or TRBD2 (5 bases each). The CDR3 has 17 amino acids. Deletions cut 6 bases from V and 5 bases from J, with 22 bases between. The CDR3 DNA reads TGTGCCAGCAGCCTGGGACCCATCAGTCCATCGACCGGGGAGCTGTTTTTT. Translated: CASSLGPISPSTGELFF.

This clonotype was seen a few times. The chain has TRBV28 and TRBJ2-3; no clear D gene. The end of the DNA fits TRBJ1-5 better, so the J call may be wrong. The CDR3 totals 14 residues. Germline assignment: CDR1 MDHEN and CDR2 SYDVKM. The CDR3 DNA reads as TGTGCCAGCAGACCGAGACTACGCACAGATACGCAGCATTTT. Its protein product is CASRPRLRTDTQHF.

CDR3 residues: CASSLEHRGRQETQYF. In nucleotides, the CDR3 is TGTGCCAGCAGCTTAGAACACAGGGGTAGGCAAGAGACCCAGTACTTC. The J gene is TRBJ2-5, the V gene TRBV7-6, with 7 bases fitting TRBD1. The CDR3 consists of 16 residues. V was pared by 1 base and J by 2 bases, with 7 bases of the junction left unmatched. Germline lookup yields CDR1 SGHVS and CDR2 FNYEAQ.

This clonotype was detected only a few times. The chain couples TRBV20-1 to TRBJ2-1, with a tentative D call TRBD2 (5 bases). Germline values: CDR1 DFQATT, CDR2 SNEGSKA (reference sequence). The V and J ends lost 5 bases and 7 bases respectively, with 12 bases between them. The CDR3 runs to 12 residues. The CDR3: CSALAGINEQFF. The CDR3 DNA reads TGCAGTGCTCTCGCGGGCATTAATGAGCAGTTCTTC.

In its sample, this clonotype was seen a few times. The chain joins TRBV28 to TRBJ1-5, with D maybe TRBD1 (6 bases). Germline V CDR1 and CDR2: MDHEN, SYDVKM. V dropped 3 bases and J dropped 2 bases, with 23 bases sitting between them. CDR3 length: 19 amino acids. The CDR3: CASSLTQGPGATGNQPQHF. The CDR3 nucleotides read TGTGCCAGCAGTTTGACCCAGGGCCCGGGGGCCACTGGCAATCAGCCCCAGCATTTT.

This clonotype came up a few times. J is TRBJ2-7 and V is TRBV7-2; D may be TRBD2 (6 bases). The germline V and J ends were trimmed by 6 bases and 7 bases, with 22 bases remaining between them. This CDR3 has 15 residues. CDR1 is SGHTA, CDR2 FQGNSA, per germline. Written as DNA, the CDR3 is TGTGCCAGCAGACCCCCCGGGACTTCCGTGGGGGAGCAGTACTTC. Translating it yields CASRPPGTSVGEQYF.

The rearrangement uses TRBV12-3 or TRBV12-4 and TRBJ2-7; D is perhaps TRBD2 (5 bases). This CDR3 contains 14 residues. The ends were cut back, 5 bases at V and 3 bases at J, with 14 bases in the middle. The CDR3 reads CASSPGLPYYEQYF. In DNA form, the CDR3 reads TGTGCCAGCAGTCCAGGACTCCCCTACTACGAGCAGTACTTC.

In this sample, this clonotype turned up a few times. The genes are TRBV20-1 and TRBJ1-2, with D unclear. The CDR3 extends over 12 amino acids. Germline CDR1 is DFQATT and CDR2 is SNEGSKA (reference sequence). V was cut by 4 bases and J by 5 bases, with 11 bases left in between. CDR3 in amino acids: CSAKGDRYGYTF. In DNA, the CDR3 is TGCAGTGCTAAGGGTGACCGTTATGGCTACACCTTC.

In its sample, this clonotype was seen many times. The chain links TRBV12-3 or TRBV12-4 to TRBJ1-2; the match to TRBD1 covers 7 bases. V was pared by 6 bases and J by 0 bases, with 13 bases of the junction left unmatched. The CDR3 length is 17 residues. The CDR3, as DNA: TGTGCCAGCAGCTCCCGGACAGGACGGGGGCCTAACTATGGCTACACCTTC. It is translated as CASSSRTGRGPNYGYTF.

This clonotype was detected many times. The chain recombines TRBV29-1 with TRBJ2-3; 12 nucleotides match TRBD2. V shed 7 bases and J 8 bases; nucleotides not matched to a gene: 10. This CDR3 comprises 14 residues. Germline values: CDR1 SQVTM, CDR2 ANQGSEA. This CDR3 reads CSARLAGAPPTQYF. The CDR3 DNA sequence: TGCAGCGCCCGACTAGCGGGAGCCCCCCCTACGCAGTATTTT.

This clonotype was counted only a few times. This rearrangement joins TRBV29-1 to TRBJ2-5; D call uncertain. Trimming removed 6 bases at V and 5 bases at J, with 16 bases between. Germline CDR1 SQVTM, CDR2 ANQGSEA. The CDR3 sequence is 13 residues long. DNA of the CDR3: TGCAGCGTCCGCGTTGAGTCGCGGGAGACCCAGTACTTC. It specifies CSVRVESRETQYF.

This clonotype showed up just a few times. The chain recombines TRBV28 with TRBJ2-2; 8 positions match TRBD1. The CDR3 sequence is 15 residues long. Germline-derived CDR1 and CDR2 are MDHEN and SYDVKM. J lost 2 bases, V lost 6 bases, and 5 bases had no gene match. The CDR3 is CASSFRGPNTGELFF. In DNA, the CDR3 is TGTGCCAGCAGCTTCAGGGGGCCCAACACCGGGGAGCTGTTTTTT. The variable domain in full, completed from reference TRBV28 and TRBJ2-2, reads DVKVTQSSRYLVKRTGEKVFLECVQDMDHENMFWYRQDPGLGLRLIYFSYDVKMKEKGDIPEGYSVSREKKERFSLILESASTNQTSMYLCASSFRGPNTGELFFGEGSRLTVL.

The chain couples TRBV12-3 or TRBV12-4 to TRBJ2-5; unclear D gene. V was trimmed by 2 bases and J by 4 bases, leaving 5 bases between them. The CDR3 is 12 amino acids. The DNA for the CDR3 is TGTGCCAGCAGTTTAATGACAGAGACCCAGTACTTC. It codes for CASSLMTETQYF.

This clonotype was found many times. The chain has TRBV14 and TRBJ2-1; 7 bases align to TRBD2. In germline, CDR1 is SGHDN, CDR2 FVKESK. V dropped 4 bases and J dropped 7; count of bases not matched to a gene: 7. CDR3 size: 14 residues. The CDR3 region has the DNA TGTGCCAGCAGCCGGGGGGGGATTATGAATGAGCAGTTCTTC. Translated: CASSRGGIMNEQFF.

CDR3 region: CSANFEIRGRGNSPLHF. CDR3 nucleotide sequence: TGCAGTGCTAATTTTGAGATTCGGGGCAGGGGGAATTCACCCCTCCACTTT. The rearrangement uses TRBV20-1 and TRBJ1-6, with 7 nucleotides matching TRBD1. The trim removed 4 bases at V and 7 bases at J, leaving 16 bases unmatched. The CDR3 loop spans 17 amino acids. Germline V gene lookup returns CDR1 DFQATT and CDR2 SNEGSKA (reference sequence).

The V call is TRBV6-1, the J call TRBJ2-2; TRBD1 is a possible D gene (5 bases). The germline V and J ends were trimmed by 5 bases and 0 bases, with 16 bases remaining between them. The CDR3 has 17 amino acids. CDR1 is MNHNS, CDR2 SASEGT, per germline. In DNA form, the CDR3 reads TGTGCCAGCAGTCGCCCCAGGGTGAACTCGAACACCGGGGAGCTGTTTTTT. Encoded protein: CASSRPRVNSNTGELFF.

The V and J genes are TRBV4-3 and TRBJ2-7; 7 nucleotides align to TRBD2. The ends lost 4 bases at V and 3 bases at J; junction bases unmatched: 9. The CDR3 loop spans 15 amino acids. Germline values: CDR1 LGHNA, CDR2 YSLEER. The DNA for the CDR3 is TGCGCCAGCAGCCGCCTAGCGGTAGATTTCTACGAGCAGTACTTC. Its translation: CASSRLAVDFYEQYF.

The chain is built from TRBV7-3 and TRBJ2-7; 7 positions match TRBD2. V gave up 2 bases and J gave up 9 bases; unmatched junction bases: 16. Germline V CDR1 and CDR2: SGHTA, FQGTGA. The CDR3 length is 16 residues. This CDR3 reads CASSLRPGGPFKGQYF. As DNA, the CDR3 is TGTGCCAGCAGCTTACGGCCGGGAGGCCCCTTTAAAGGGCAGTACTTC.